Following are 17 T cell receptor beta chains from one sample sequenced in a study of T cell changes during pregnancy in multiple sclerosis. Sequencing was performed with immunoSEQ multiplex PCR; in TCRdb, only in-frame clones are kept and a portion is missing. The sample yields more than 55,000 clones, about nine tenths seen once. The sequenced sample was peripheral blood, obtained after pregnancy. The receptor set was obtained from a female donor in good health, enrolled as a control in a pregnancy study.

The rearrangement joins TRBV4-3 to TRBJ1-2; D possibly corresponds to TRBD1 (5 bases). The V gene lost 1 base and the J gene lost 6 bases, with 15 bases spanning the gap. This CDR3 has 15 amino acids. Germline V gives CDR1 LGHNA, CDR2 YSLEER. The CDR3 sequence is CASSQAPTARDGYTF. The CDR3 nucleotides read TGCGCCAGCAGCCAAGCCCCAACGGCCAGGGATGGCTACACCTTC.

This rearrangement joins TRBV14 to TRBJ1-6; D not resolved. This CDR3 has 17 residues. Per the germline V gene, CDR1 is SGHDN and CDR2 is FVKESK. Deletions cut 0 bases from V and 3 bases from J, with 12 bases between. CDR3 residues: CASSQETNLGYNSPLHF. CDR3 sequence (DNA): TGTGCCAGCAGCCAAGAAACTAATCTAGGCTATAATTCACCCCTCCACTTT.

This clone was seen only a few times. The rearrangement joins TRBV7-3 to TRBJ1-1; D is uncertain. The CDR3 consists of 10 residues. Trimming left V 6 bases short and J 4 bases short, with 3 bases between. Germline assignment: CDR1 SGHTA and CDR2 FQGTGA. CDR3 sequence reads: CASRRTEAFF. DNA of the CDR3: TGTGCCAGCAGGCGCACTGAAGCTTTCTTT. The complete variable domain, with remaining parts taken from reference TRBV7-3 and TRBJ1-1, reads GAGVSQTPSNKVTEKGKYVELRCDPISGHTALYWYRQSLGQGPEFLIYFQGTGAADDSGLPNDRFFAVRPEGSVSTLKIQRTERGDSAVYLCASRRTEAFFGQGTRLTVV.

The CDR3 here is CASSPEGLSGNTIYF. The CDR3 DNA sequence: TGTGCCAGCTCACCCGAGGGACTCTCTGGAAACACCATATATTTT. The chain combines TRBV18 with TRBJ1-3; tentatively, D is TRBD1 (5 bases). V was trimmed by 3 bases and J by 0 bases, leaving 9 bases between them. The CDR3 covers 15 residues. Germline loops: CDR1 KGHSH, CDR2 LQKENI.

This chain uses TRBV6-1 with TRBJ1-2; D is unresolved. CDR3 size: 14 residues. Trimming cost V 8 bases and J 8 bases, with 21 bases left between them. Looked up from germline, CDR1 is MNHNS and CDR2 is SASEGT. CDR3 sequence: CASDPGGLLGGYTF. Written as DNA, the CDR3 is TGTGCCAGCGACCCAGGTGGGCTATTAGGCGGCTACACCTTC.

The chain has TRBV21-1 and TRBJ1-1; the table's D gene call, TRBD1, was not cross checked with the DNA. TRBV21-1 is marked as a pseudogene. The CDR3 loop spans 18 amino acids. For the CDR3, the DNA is TGTGCCAGCACCACCAGACAGGCAACGTTAGTCTTGAACACTGAAGCTTTCTTT. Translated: CASTTRQATLVLNTEAFF.

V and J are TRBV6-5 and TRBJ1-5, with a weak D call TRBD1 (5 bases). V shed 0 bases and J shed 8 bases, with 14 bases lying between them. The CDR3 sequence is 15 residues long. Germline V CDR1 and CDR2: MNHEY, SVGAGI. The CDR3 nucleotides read TGTGCCAGCAGTTACTCGGGGCAGGGAAGGGAGCCCCAGCATTTT. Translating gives CASSYSGQGREPQHF.

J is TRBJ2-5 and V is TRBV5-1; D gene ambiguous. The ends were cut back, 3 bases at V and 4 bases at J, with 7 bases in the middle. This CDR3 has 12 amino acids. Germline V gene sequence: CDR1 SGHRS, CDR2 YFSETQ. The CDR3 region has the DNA TGCGCCAGCAGCTCCCCGCGAGAGACCCAGTACTTC. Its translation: CASSSPRETQYF.

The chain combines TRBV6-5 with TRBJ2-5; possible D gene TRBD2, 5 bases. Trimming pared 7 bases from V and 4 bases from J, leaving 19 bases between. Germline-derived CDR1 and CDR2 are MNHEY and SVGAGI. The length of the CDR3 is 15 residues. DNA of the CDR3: TGTGCCAGCAAGCCCCTTCTCAACGGAGGAGAGACCCAGTACTTC. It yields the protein CASKPLLNGGETQYF.

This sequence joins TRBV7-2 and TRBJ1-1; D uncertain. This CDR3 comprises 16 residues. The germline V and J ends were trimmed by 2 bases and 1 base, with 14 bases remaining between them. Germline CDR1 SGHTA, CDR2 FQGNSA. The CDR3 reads CASSLRDTAENTEAFF. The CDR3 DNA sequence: TGTGCCAGCAGCTTACGGGATACAGCAGAGAACACTGAAGCTTTCTTT.

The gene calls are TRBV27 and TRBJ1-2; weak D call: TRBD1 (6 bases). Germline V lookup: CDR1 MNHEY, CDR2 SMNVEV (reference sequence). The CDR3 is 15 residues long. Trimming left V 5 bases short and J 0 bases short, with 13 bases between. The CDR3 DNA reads TGTGCCAGCAGTGTCGTAGGGGGAGCTAACTATGGCTACACCTTC. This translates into CASSVVGGANYGYTF.

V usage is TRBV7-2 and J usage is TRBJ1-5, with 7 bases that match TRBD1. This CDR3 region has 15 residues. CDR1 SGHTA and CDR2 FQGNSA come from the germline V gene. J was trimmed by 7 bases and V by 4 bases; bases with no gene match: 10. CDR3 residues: CASSSDGQTGQPQHF. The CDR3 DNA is TGTGCCAGCAGCTCCGACGGACAGACAGGGCAGCCCCAGCATTTT. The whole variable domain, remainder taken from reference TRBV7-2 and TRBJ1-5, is GAGVSQSPSNKVTEKGKDVELRCDPISGHTALYWYRQSLGQGLEFLIYFQGNSAPDKSGLPSDRFSAERTGGSVSTLTIQRTQQEDSAVYLCASSSDGQTGQPQHFGDGTRLSIL.

CDR3 DNA: TGCAGCGTTGATGGCGTAGGGACTGGAGTACTCTATGGCTACACCTTC. Protein sequence: CSVDGVGTGVLYGYTF. The rearrangement joins TRBV29-1 to TRBJ1-2; D perhaps matches TRBD1 (5 bases). Per germline, CDR1 SQVTM and CDR2 ANQGSEA. V dropped 3 bases and J dropped 4 bases, with 21 bases sitting between them. CDR3 length: 16 amino acids. Looking up the rest from reference TRBV29-1 and TRBJ1-2 gives the full variable domain: SAVISQKPSRDICQRGTSLTIQCQVDSQVTMMFWYRQQPGQSLTLIATANQGSEATYESGFVIDKFPISRPNLTFSTLTVSNMSPEDSSIYLCSVDGVGTGVLYGYTFGSGTRLTVV.

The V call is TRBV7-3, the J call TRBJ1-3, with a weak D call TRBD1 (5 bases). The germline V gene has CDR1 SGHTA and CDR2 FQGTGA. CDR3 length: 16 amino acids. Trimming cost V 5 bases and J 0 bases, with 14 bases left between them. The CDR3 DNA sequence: TGTGCCAGCAGCCCGGGGGGGTCATCCTCTGGAAACACCATATATTTT. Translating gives CASSPGGSSSGNTIYF.

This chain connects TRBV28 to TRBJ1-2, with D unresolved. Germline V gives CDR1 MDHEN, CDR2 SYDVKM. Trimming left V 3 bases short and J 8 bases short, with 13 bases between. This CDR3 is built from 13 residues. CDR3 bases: TGTGCCAGCAGTTTGTCTGGGGAGAGGGGCTACACCTTC. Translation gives CASSLSGERGYTF.

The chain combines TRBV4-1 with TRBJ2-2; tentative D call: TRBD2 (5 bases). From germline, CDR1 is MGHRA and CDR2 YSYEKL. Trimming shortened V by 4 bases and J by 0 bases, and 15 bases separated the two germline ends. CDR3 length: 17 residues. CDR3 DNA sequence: TGCGCCAGCAGCCTGACGAGCGGTCTACCGAACACCGGGGAGCTGTTTTTT. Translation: CASSLTSGLPNTGELFF.

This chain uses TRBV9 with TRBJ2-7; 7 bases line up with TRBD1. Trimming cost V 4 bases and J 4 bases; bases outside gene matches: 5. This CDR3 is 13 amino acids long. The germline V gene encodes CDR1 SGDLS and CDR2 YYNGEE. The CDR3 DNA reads TGTGCCAGCAGCTCACGACAGGGTTACGAGCAGTACTTC. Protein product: CASSSRQGYEQYF.